This T cell receptor beta chain was sequenced in a study of blood T cell repertoires in COVID-19. About the research overall: Spain, Italy and the United States supplied samples that represented acute and convalescent COVID-19. From T cells, B-cell-depleted T cells, or PBMCs came the material, which was cDNA or gDNA.

The length of the CDR3 is 15 residues. The V gene's germline CDR1 is GTSNPN and CDR2 SVGIG (reference sequence). Trimming cost V 0 bases and J 2 bases, with 11 bases left between them. Source study methods: Amplification of reference gene primers was used by the study to estimate nucleated cell counts. Profiled with immunoSEQ multiplex PCR; TCRdb holds only in-frame clones, not every one. The DNA gave D and trimming, while V, J and clone size come from that table. The sample includes about 150,000 clones, roughly 80% of them seen just once. The sequenced sample was peripheral blood. The sequence was obtained from a human donor with acute or convalescent COVID-19. The donor label of this sample is uncertain. This rearrangement joins TRBV30 to TRBJ1-5, with D hard to call. This CDR3 is CAWSVEGFGNQPQHF. Written as DNA, the CDR3 is TGTGCCTGGAGTGTAGAGGGCTTTGGCAATCAGCCCCAGCATTTT.